The 15 T cell receptor beta chains below come from one sample, sequenced in a study of T cells in Graves' hyperthyroidism and ophthalmopathy. Amplified TCR beta CDR3 regions derived from RNA transcripts. First-round RT-PCR with HTBI primers amplified the TCR CDR3 region. TCRdb passed the multiplex PCR reads through MiXCR, listing each CDR3 protein once. The sample consists of around 700,000 distinct CDR3 sequences, approximately 36% of them appearing once. The source material was blood. The receptors shown here come from a middle-aged woman with Graves' hyperthyroidism.

The table lists this clonotype with a count of one. This chain joins TRBV25-1 and TRBJ2-3, with a tentative D call TRBD1 (6 bases). The CDR3 totals 13 residues. Germline assignment: CDR1 MGHDK and CDR2 SYGVNS. The chain's CDR3 is CASGKGGTDTQYF. The CDR3 DNA reads TGTGCTTCGGGGAAGGGGGGCACAGATACGCAGTATTTT.

This clonotype was seen a few times. The chain couples TRBV12-3 or TRBV12-4 to TRBJ1-1; D is unresolved. CDR3 length equals 15 residues. V was trimmed by 4 bases and J by 1 base, leaving 13 bases between them. This CDR3 reads CASSYDVGWNTEAFF. CDR3 nucleotides: TGTGCCAGCAGTTACGACGTAGGATGGAACACTGAAGCTTTCTTT.

This clonotype was found a few times. The genes are TRBV5-1 and TRBJ2-5, with D possibly being TRBD2 (5 bases). The CDR3 loop spans 15 amino acids. Trimming took 6 bases from V and 1 from J, leaving 16 bases between them. CDR1 SGHRS and CDR2 YFSETQ come from the germline V gene. In nucleotides, the CDR3 is TGCGCCAGCACGACGACCGCGGGTCTCCAAGAGACCCAGTACTTC. Translated: CASTTTAGLQETQYF.

The V and J genes are TRBV2 and TRBJ1-1, with D perhaps TRBD1 (5 bases). Germline-derived CDR1 and CDR2 are SNHLY and FYNNEI. CDR3 length: 12 amino acids. Trimming stripped 6 bases from V and 9 bases from J, with 14 bases between. The CDR3 DNA reads as TGTGCCAGCAGCCAGGGTGGTACTAAAGCTTTCTTT. Residues: CASSQGGTKAFF.

This clonotype was detected only a few times. This chain uses TRBV7-3 with TRBJ2-2; 8 bases are a match to TRBD2. CDR3 size: 16 residues. CDR1 SGHTA and CDR2 FQGTGA come from the germline V gene. After removal of 5 bases from V and 6 bases from J, the junction contained 11 bases not matched to a gene. The CDR3: CASSPTITGGAGELFF. CDR3 sequence (DNA): TGTGCCAGCAGCCCAACTATAACGGGAGGGGCCGGGGAGCTGTTTTTT. Based on the CDR3 plus reference TRBV7-3 and TRBJ2-2, the full variable domain is GAGVSQTPSNKVTEKGKYVELRCDPISGHTALYWYRQSLGQGPEFLIYFQGTGAADDSGLPNDRFFAVRPEGSVSTLKIQRTERGDSAVYLCASSPTITGGAGELFFGEGSRLTVL.

This clonotype was counted at least ten times. The genes are TRBV12-3 or TRBV12-4 and TRBJ1-3, with D uncertain. V was shortened by 5 bases and J by 5 bases, with 7 bases between the two germline ends. This CDR3 spans 12 amino acids. The CDR3 reads CASSPDRNTIYF. The CDR3 DNA reads TGTGCCAGCAGTCCGGACCGAAACACCATATATTTT.

As to this clonotype: Given a much more abundant clone one base away, this may be a read error. The chain combines TRBV10-3 with TRBJ2-7; TRBD2 agrees at 7 bases. The CDR3 has 16 amino acids. The trim removed 2 bases at V and 6 bases at J, leaving 13 bases unmatched. Germline CDR1 ENHRY, CDR2 SYGVKD. The CDR3 is CAISEPGTTWGGEQYF. In DNA, the CDR3 is TGTGCCATCAGTGAGCCCGGGACTACATGGGGGGGCGAGCAGTACTTC.

This clonotype came up a few times. The chain has TRBV12-3 or TRBV12-4 and TRBJ1-1; maybe TRBD1 (5 bases). The V gene lost 6 bases and the J gene lost 2 bases, with 13 bases spanning the gap. The CDR3 covers 14 residues. CDR3 protein: CASRTEQGNTEAFF. CDR3 coding DNA: TGTGCCAGCAGGACGGAGCAGGGCAACACTGAAGCTTTCTTT.

This chain uses TRBV4-1 with TRBJ2-7; TRBD1 matches at 7 bases. Germline V CDR1 and CDR2: MGHRA, YSYEKL. The junction had 11 bases not matched to a gene; V was cut back by 3 bases and J by 0 bases. This CDR3 spans 17 amino acids. The CDR3 is CASSHPSIGDSSYEQYF. CDR3 sequence (DNA): TGCGCCAGCAGCCACCCCTCAATAGGGGACAGCTCCTACGAGCAGTACTTC.

Only one count was recorded for this clonotype. The chain employs TRBV10-3 and TRBJ1-2; TRBD1 is a possible D gene (6 bases). Germline V gives CDR1 ENHRY, CDR2 SYGVKD. The CDR3 consists of 15 residues. V gave up 5 bases and J gave up 6 bases, with 19 bases separating them. The CDR3 DNA reads TGTGCCATCAGTTCGGCTTACAGGGAAGTACATGGCTACACCTTC. As protein: CAISSAYREVHGYTF.

A note on this clonotype: The germline gene is not matched at one end of the junction; a read error may be the cause. The chain recombines TRBV7-2 with TRBJ2-7; D not resolved. The CDR3 contains 14 residues. Germline-derived CDR1 and CDR2 are SGHTA and FQGNSA. The CDR3 DNA reads TGTGCCAGCGGCTTGGCCGGGCCCACCTACGAGCAGTACTTC. The encoded protein is CASGLAGPTYEQYF.

The table lists this clonotype with many counts. The V and J genes are TRBV5-1 and TRBJ1-1; D gene uncertain. Germline CDR1 and CDR2: SGHRS and YFSETQ. Trimming removed 1 base at V and 6 bases at J, with 7 bases between. CDR3 length equals 12 residues. CDR3: CASSLNRAEAFF. In DNA, the CDR3 is TGCGCCAGCAGCTTGAACCGGGCTGAAGCTTTCTTT.

Comments on this clonotype: Given a much more abundant clone one base away, this may be a read error. The CDR3 nucleotides read TGTGCCAGCGGCACGGCGGGACATCTAAATTCACCCCTCCACTTT. Translating gives CASGTAGHLNSPLHF. The chain has TRBV7-2 and TRBJ1-6; possible D gene TRBD1, 6 bases. Trimming took off 8 bases at V and 7 bases at J, with 18 bases between the two ends. Per germline, CDR1 SGHTA and CDR2 FQGNSA. The CDR3 is 15 residues long.

The gene calls are TRBV7-8 and TRBJ1-5; perhaps TRBD1 as D (5 bases). The CDR3 is made up of 13 amino acids. Germline assignment: CDR1 SGHVS and CDR2 FQNEAQ. V was pared by 7 bases and J by 9 bases, with 16 bases between. In DNA form, the CDR3 reads TGTGCCAGCACCTACAGGCAACAAACGCCCCAGCATTTT. It specifies CASTYRQQTPQHF.

This clonotype was seen a handful of times. The CDR3 nucleotides read TGTGCCAGCACCACTCTTTGGGGACAGGGATTCGACGAGCAGTACTTC. Protein product: CASTTLWGQGFDEQYF. This rearrangement joins TRBV19 to TRBJ2-7, with TRBD1 matching over 9 bases. Germline V gene sequence: CDR1 LNHDA, CDR2 SQIVND (reference sequence). The V and J ends lost 9 bases and 5 bases, in that order; junction bases with no gene match: 17. The CDR3 runs to 16 residues.